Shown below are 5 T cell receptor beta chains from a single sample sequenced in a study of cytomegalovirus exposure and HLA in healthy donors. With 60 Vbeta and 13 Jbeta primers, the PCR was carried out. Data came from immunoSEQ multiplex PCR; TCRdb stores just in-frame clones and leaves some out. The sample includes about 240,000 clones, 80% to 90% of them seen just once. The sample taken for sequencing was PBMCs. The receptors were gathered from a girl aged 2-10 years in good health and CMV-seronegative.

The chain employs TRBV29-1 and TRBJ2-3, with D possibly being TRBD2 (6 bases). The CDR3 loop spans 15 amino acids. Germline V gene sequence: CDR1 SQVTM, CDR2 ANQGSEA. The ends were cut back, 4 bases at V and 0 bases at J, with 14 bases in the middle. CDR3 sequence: CSVAGGTTSTDTQYF. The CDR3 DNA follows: TGCAGCGTTGCCGGAGGGACCACTAGCACAGATACGCAGTATTTT.

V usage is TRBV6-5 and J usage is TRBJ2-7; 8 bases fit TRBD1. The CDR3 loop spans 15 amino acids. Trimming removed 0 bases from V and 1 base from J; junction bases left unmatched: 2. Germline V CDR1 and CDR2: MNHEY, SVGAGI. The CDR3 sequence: CASSYSGTGSYEQYF. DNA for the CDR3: TGTGCCAGCAGTTACTCGGGGACAGGATCCTACGAGCAGTACTTC.

Here the CDR3 DNA reads TGTGCCAGCAGCTCACGGACAGGGGAAGAGACCCAGTACTTC. Amino acids: CASSSRTGEETQYF. The J gene is TRBJ2-5, the V gene TRBV9; 9 nucleotides match TRBD1. Germline values: CDR1 SGDLS, CDR2 YYNGEE. The CDR3 is 14 residues long. V was pared by 4 bases and J by 3 bases, with 4 bases of the junction left unmatched. Variable domain in full (rest from reference TRBV9 and TRBJ2-5): DSGVTQTPKHLITATGQRVTLRCSPRSGDLSVYWYQQSLDQGLQFLIQYYNGEERAKGNILERFSAQQFPDLHSELNLSSLELGDSALYFCASSSRTGEETQYFGPGTRLLVL.

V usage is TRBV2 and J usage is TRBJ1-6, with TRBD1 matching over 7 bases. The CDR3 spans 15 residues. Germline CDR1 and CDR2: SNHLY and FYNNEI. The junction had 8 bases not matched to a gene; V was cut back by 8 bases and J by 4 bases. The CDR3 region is CASPDRTSYNSPLHF. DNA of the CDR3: TGTGCCAGCCCGGACAGGACTTCTTATAATTCACCCCTCCACTTT.

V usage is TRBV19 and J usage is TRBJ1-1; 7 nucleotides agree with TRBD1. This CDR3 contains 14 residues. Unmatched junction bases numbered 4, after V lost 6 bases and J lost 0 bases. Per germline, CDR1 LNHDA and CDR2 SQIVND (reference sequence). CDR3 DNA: TGTGCCAGTAGAACGGGACAGCTGAACACTGAAGCTTTCTTT. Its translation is CASRTGQLNTEAFF.